The T cell receptor beta chain under discussion was sequenced for a study of CD8+CD57+ T cells in acquired aplastic anemia. Study observations and caveats: Sharing between patients and controls was observed for around 27 CD8+ CDR3 sequences.

Genomic DNA, serving as template, underwent TCR beta VDJ and CDR3 profiling. TCRdb reprocessed the reads via MiXCR and lists one record per CDR3 protein. The data hold 150,000 to 200,000 distinct CDR3 sequences, with less than 60% observed a single time. The patients chosen for sequencing had shown expansion of CD8+CD57+ cells (detected by flow cytometry). Each of the patients presented with severe acquired aplastic anemia. Receipt of therapy had not occurred in any patient by the time of blood sampling. Trimming removed 5 bases at V and 3 bases at J, with 14 bases between. The CDR3 is 15 residues long. Germline lookup yields CDR1 KGHDR and CDR2 SFDVKD. As regards this clonotype: Its matching antigen is unknown.

The chain combines TRBV24-1 with TRBJ2-3; TRBD2 is a possible D gene (6 bases). The sample was sorted CD4+, CD8+, or CD8+CD57+ T cells (not recorded which) from PBMCs. The sequence derives from a human donor with aplastic anemia. The CDR3 reads CATSGGAVRTDTQYF. As DNA, the CDR3 is TGTGCCACCAGTGGCGGGGCCGTTCGGACAGATACGCAGTATTTT.